A selection of T cell receptor beta chains follows, all from one sample in a study of T cells in Graves' hyperthyroidism and ophthalmopathy. Using its own MiXCR run on the multiplex PCR reads, TCRdb lists one record per CDR3 protein. The table records approximately 410,000 distinct CDR3 sequences, about an eighth of them present only once. Sequencing input: blood. The source of these receptors is a woman aged 18-29 years with Graves' hyperthyroidism. The CDR3 runs from the conserved cysteine through the conserved F or W. D genes are given only for firm matches. Clone size, where shown, is once, few, many, or a class for clones that have expanded.

J gene	clone size	D gene	V gene	CDR3 DNA	CDR3 protein
TRBJ2-7	-	-	TRBV4-1	TGCGCCAGCAGCAACCGGGACGGTTCCTACGAGCAGTACTTC	CASSNRDGSYEQYF
TRBJ1-4	few	-	TRBV18	TGTGCCAGCTCACTACGACAGAGTCGAGGTGCCCGCCCGAATGAAAAACTGTTTTTT	CASSLRQSRGARPNEKLFF
TRBJ2-7	many	-	TRBV27	TGTGCCAGCAGTTTATTTGGGTTATCCTACGAGCAGTACTTC	CASSLFGLSYEQYF
TRBJ1-5	-	-	TRBV2	TGTGCCAGCAGTGATAGGAGAAATAGCAATCAGCCCCAGCATTTT	CASSDRRNSNQPQHF
TRBJ1-1	many	-	TRBV3-1	TGTGCCAGCAGCCTGGGACTAAGATTTAACACTGAAGCTTTCTTT	CASSLGLRFNTEAFF
TRBJ2-5	many	-	TRBV7-2	TGTGCCAGCAGCTCGAGCGGAACTATACAAGAGACCCAGTACTTC	CASSSSGTIQETQYF
TRBJ2-7	once	TRBD2	TRBV3-1	TGTGCCAGCAGCCCGCCTAGCGGAGACTCCTACGAGCAGTACTTC	CASSPPSGDSYEQYF
TRBJ2-1	many	-	TRBV13	TGTGCCAGCAGCTCTTTGACTCGCTACAATGAGCAGTTCTTC	CASSSLTRYNEQFF
TRBJ2-1	many	TRBD1	TRBV5-1	TGCGCCAGCAGCTTAAATGAGGCAGGGGGCTACAATGAGCAGTTCTTC	CASSLNEAGGYNEQFF
TRBJ1-2	many	-	TRBV18	TGTGCCAGCTCACCCCCACAGTCCTATGGCTACACCTTC	CASSPPQSYGYTF
TRBJ2-1	many	TRBD2	TRBV29-1	TGCAGCGTTGAGCTAGCGGGAAATGAGCAGTTCTTC	CSVELAGNEQFF
TRBJ1-6	-	TRBD1	TRBV11-1	TGTGCCAGCAGTCAGGGGGGCTCACCCCTCCACTTT	CASSQGGSPLHF
TRBJ2-1	many	TRBD2	TRBV12-3/TRBV12-4	TGTGCCAGCAGTGCTGGACTAGCGATGAACAATGAGCAGTTCTTC	CASSAGLAMNNEQFF
TRBJ2-5	-	-	TRBV4-1	TGCGCCAGCAGCCGATTGACAGATGCCCAAGAGACCCAGTACTTC	CASSRLTDAQETQYF
TRBJ2-3	few	-	TRBV29-1	TGCAGCGTTGGGAAGGGCCCTACAGATACGCAGTATTTT	CSVGKGPTDTQYF
TRBJ1-5	many	-	TRBV28	TGTGCCAGCAGTTTAACAGTTCGGAGTCAGCCCCAGCATTTT	CASSLTVRSQPQHF
TRBJ2-3	many	-	TRBV20-1	TGCAGTGCTAGTTTAATGGGACTGGGGAGCACAGATACGCAGTATTTT	CSASLMGLGSTDTQYF
TRBJ1-1	many	TRBD1	TRBV29-1	TGCAGCGTTGGACAGGGGAATGCTGAAGCTTTCTTT	CSVGQGNAEAFF
TRBJ1-2	many	-	TRBV5-1	TGCGCCAGCAGCTTGAATCGGGCGGGCTATGGCTACACCTTC	CASSLNRAGYGYTF
TRBJ2-7	-	-	TRBV6-2/TRBV6-3	TGTGCCAGCAGTTATGAACGTTACGAGCAGTACTTC	CASSYERYEQYF
TRBJ2-7	-	-	TRBV28	TGTGCCAGCAGTTCCTCACAGGGAGTACGCTACGAGCAGTACTTC	CASSSSQGVRYEQYF
TRBJ2-1	many	-	TRBV19	TGTGCCAGTAGTATAGATCAGGGCTCCTACAATGAGCAGTTCTTC	CASSIDQGSYNEQFF
TRBJ2-7	many	-	TRBV15	TGTGCCACCAGCAGAGGGGGGGGCATCTCCTACGAGCAGTACTTC	CATSRGGGISYEQYF
TRBJ2-1	many	TRBD2	TRBV2	TGTGCCAGCCAGGTGACTAGCGGAAACTACAATGAGCAGTTCTTC	CASQVTSGNYNEQFF
TRBJ2-5	many	-	TRBV7-3	TGTGCCAGCAGCTTAAGTGGTCCCTCCGAGACCCAGTACTTC	CASSLSGPSETQYF
TRBJ2-1	many	TRBD2	TRBV20-1	TGCAGTGCTAGCGGGACTACCTACAATGAGCAGTTCTTC	CSASGTTYNEQFF
TRBJ1-1	many	-	TRBV24-1	TGTGCCACCAGTGATATAGGGGATCGAGCTTTCTTT	CATSDIGDRAFF
TRBJ2-3	many	TRBD2	TRBV11-2	TGTGCCAGCAGCTTAGCTAGCGGGAGCCCAGATACGCAGTATTTT	CASSLASGSPDTQYF
TRBJ1-6	few	TRBD1	TRBV6-1	TGTGCCAGCATCACAGGGGGCCGAGGGAATTCACCCCTCCACTTT	CASITGGRGNSPLHF
TRBJ1-1	many	-	TRBV20-1	TGCAGTGCTAGCCCTCAAGAGAACACTGAAGCTTTCTTT	CSASPQENTEAFF
TRBJ2-3	many	-	TRBV6-2/TRBV6-3	TGTGCCAGCAGTTACCGTGGGACTGCAGATACGCAGTATTTT	CASSYRGTADTQYF
TRBJ2-5	-	TRBD2	TRBV3-1	TGTGCCAGCAGCTTTGGGACTAGCGGGATAGAGACCCAGTACTTC	CASSFGTSGIETQYF
TRBJ2-1	many	-	TRBV28	TGTGCCAGCAGCCCCCTTCGGGAGTCCTACAATGAGCAGTTCTTC	CASSPLRESYNEQFF
TRBJ2-7	-	-	TRBV5-1	TGCGCCAGCAGCTTGCCCCCCATGAACGAGCAGTACTTC	CASSLPPMNEQYF
TRBJ1-2	few	TRBD1	TRBV18	TGTGCCAGCTCACTTCCCGGGACAGATTATGGCTACACCTTC	CASSLPGTDYGYTF
TRBJ2-1	many	TRBD2	TRBV28	TGTGCCAGCACGCCGGCCGGGGGGACTAGAGGCAATGAGCAGTTCTTC	CASTPAGGTRGNEQFF
TRBJ2-6	-	TRBD1	TRBV6-5	TGTGCCAGCAGTTACGAACCGGGACAGGGTCTTTTTGGGGCCAACGTCCTGACTTTC	CASSYEPGQGLFGANVLTF
TRBJ2-2	-	-	TRBV5-5	TGTGCCAGCAGCTTAGCCGGGACAACGAACACCGGGGAGCTGTTTTTT	CASSLAGTTNTGELFF
TRBJ2-7	many	TRBD2	TRBV28	TGTGCCAGCAGGGCGGGGGGGACCTACGAGCAGTACTTC	CASRAGGTYEQYF
TRBJ2-5	many	-	TRBV9	TGTGCCAGCAGCGTTGACTTACAAGAGACCCAGTACTTC	CASSVDLQETQYF
TRBJ2-1	many	-	TRBV5-6	TGTGCCAGCAGCTTGACTTCATACTACTACAATGAGCAGTTCTTC	CASSLTSYYYNEQFF
TRBJ2-3	many	TRBD2	TRBV5-6	TGTGCCAGCAGCTCCTTCCGAACTAGCGGCAGACGGGATACGCAGTATTTT	CASSSFRTSGRRDTQYF
TRBJ2-1	many	TRBD2	TRBV12-3/TRBV12-4	TGTGCCAGCAGTTTACCCGGACTAGGGGAGCAGTTCTTC	CASSLPGLGEQFF
TRBJ2-5	-	-	TRBV27	TGTGCCAGCAGTTTCCTCAGGGCGCAAGAGACCCAGTACTTC	CASSFLRAQETQYF
TRBJ2-1	-	TRBD2	TRBV27	TGTGCCAGCAGTTCCAATCTAGCGGCCTACAATGAGCAGTTCTTC	CASSSNLAAYNEQFF
TRBJ1-1	many	-	TRBV6-5	TGTGCCAGCAGTTACTCGGAGGGGGGGACTGAAGCTTTCTTT	CASSYSEGGTEAFF